This T cell receptor beta chain is drawn from a study of blood T cell repertoires in COVID-19 (dated by TCRdb to about 2020). Turning to the overall study: The collaborator samples originated in the United States, Italy and Spain and spanned the acute and convalescent phases of COVID-19. A de-identified subject ID, COVID-19 status, age in years and sex were almost always included in the sample metadata. Deeply sampled blood TCRbeta repertoires from subjects exposed to, actively infected with, or recovered from COVID-19 were included in the dataset. HLA class I and class II types, where available, came from metadata supplied by the sample provider rather than from assay-based typing. The samples were drawn from two sources: the first 160 participants of the ongoing ImmuneRACE study, and over 950 subjects contributed by 6 global collaborators. The material from the prospective study consisted of cDNA or gDNA derived from T cells, B-cell-depleted T cells, or PBMCs. The repertoires were released in a freely available public database intended as a resource for research on the immune response to SARS-CoV-2.

The study at large found these results: Clinical and demographic metadata were provided uncurated, with the amount varying by source and participant.

Remarks on this clone: Its binding antigen is unknown. There are no base qualities to consult, and no much larger clone falls within one base.

TCRbeta CDR3 regions were amplified from genomic DNA using the immunoSEQ Assay, a bias-controlled multiplex PCR. As for how the authors treated the data: Nucleated cell counts per sample were estimated from amplification of reference gene primers within the assay. To quantify the absolute abundance of each unique TCRbeta CDR3 rearrangement, sequence reads were collapsed and filtered. For each sample, productive Simpson clonality was calculated by taking the square root of Simpson's diversity index across productive rearrangements. Not all clones reach the TCRdb copy of this immuneACCESS table, which keeps in-frame sequences only. Checked studies attribute under half of the gap to unresolved V genes and leave the rest unexplained. V, J and clone size derive from that table, while D and trimming were established from the DNA sequence. Present in this sample are approximately 360,000 clones, 80% to 90% of which were seen just once. More than 0.95% of the sample is taken by the ten largest.

Each collaborating institution followed its own protocols to collect whole blood in K2EDTA tubes. For TCRbeta analysis, collaborators shipped samples as frozen whole blood, isolated PBMCs, or DNA extracted from either of those sample types. The source of this sequence is a man aged 35-49 years with acute or convalescent COVID-19. The sequenced sample was peripheral blood.

The CDR3 protein: CASNQGTNTEAFF. The DNA sequence follows: TGTGCCAGCAATCAGGGTACGAACACTGAAGCTTTCTTT. The V and J segments used are TRBV28 and TRBJ1-1; the D gene is perhaps TRBD1, on 5 matching bases. The trim is 7 bases for V and 1 base for J, with a gap of 10 bases between the germline ends. From a lookup of the germline V gene, CDR1 and CDR2 are MDHEN and SYDVKM. The CDR3, cysteine through phenylalanine, is 13 amino acids long. Only the CDR3 DNA stays, 39 bases, in frame from base 1. Extended through the reference TRBV28 and TRBJ1-1 proteins, this CDR3 yields the full variable domain: DVKVTQSSRYLVKRTGEKVFLECVQDMDHENMFWYRQDPGLGLRLIYFSYDVKMKEKGDIPEGYSVSREKKERFSLILESASTNQTSMYLCASNQGTNTEAFFGQGTRLTVV.